The 21 T cell receptor beta chains given below trace back to one sample, sequenced in a study of cytomegalovirus exposure and HLA in healthy donors. The PCR ran on 60 Vbeta and 13 Jbeta primers. TCRdb's table, derived via immunoSEQ multiplex PCR, lists solely in-frame clones and lacks some. The sample carries 65,000 to 85,000 clones, roughly 80% recorded once. Sequencing was carried out using PBMCs. The receptors were gathered from a woman aged 40 to 55 in good health and CMV-seropositive.

This clone was counted only a few times. The chain carries TRBV6-5 and TRBJ2-7; 10 nucleotides agree with TRBD1. Germline loops: CDR1 MNHEY, CDR2 SVGAGI. This CDR3 region has 15 residues. V was clipped by 5 bases and J by 4 bases; unmatched bases: 8. The chain's CDR3 is CASSIGGQGQYEQYF. CDR3 nucleotides: TGTGCCAGCAGTATCGGGGGACAGGGGCAATACGAGCAGTACTTC.

The chain combines TRBV19 with TRBJ1-1; 8 nucleotides agree with TRBD1. The J segment lost 0 bases and the V segment lost 8 bases, leaving 8 bases of the junction unmatched. The CDR3 length is 15 residues. Germline V CDR1 and CDR2: LNHDA, SQIVND (reference sequence). The CDR3 is CASGGQGLMNTEAFF. The CDR3, as DNA: TGTGCCAGTGGCGGACAGGGTCTCATGAACACTGAAGCTTTCTTT.

This clone appeared a few times. The chain recombines TRBV5-6 with TRBJ1-6; tentative D call: TRBD1 (5 bases). CDR1 is SGHDT, CDR2 YYEEEE, per germline. The V gene lost 0 bases and the J gene lost 6 bases, with 7 bases spanning the gap. The CDR3 has 14 residues. CDR3 sequence reads: CASSLVGVNSPLHF. The CDR3 DNA is TGTGCCAGCAGCTTGGTAGGGGTTAATTCACCCCTCCACTTT. The complete variable domain, with remaining parts taken from reference TRBV5-6 and TRBJ1-6, reads DAGVTQSPTHLIKTRGQQVTLRCSPKSGHDTVSWYQQALGQGPQFIFQYYEEEERQRGNFPDRFSGHQFPNYSSELNVNALLLGDSALYLCASSLVGVNSPLHFGNGTRLTVT.

J is TRBJ2-5 and V is TRBV15; 9 nucleotides align to TRBD2. The CDR3 contains 15 residues. In germline, CDR1 is LNHNV, CDR2 YYDKDF (reference sequence). V lost 0 bases and J lost 7; bases outside the gene matches: 6. CDR3 protein: CATSRDLAGRGTQYF. The CDR3 DNA sequence: TGTGCCACCAGCAGAGATCTAGCGGGACGCGGGACCCAGTACTTC.

This clone is a singleton in its sample. The chain joins TRBV2 to TRBJ1-1, with TRBD1 matching 10 bases. CDR3 length equals 16 residues. Germline values: CDR1 SNHLY, CDR2 FYNNEI. The V segment lost 3 bases and the J segment 5 bases; nucleotides outside the gene matches: 9. The DNA of the CDR3 is TGTGCCAGCAGTGAGTCGGGACAGGGGTTTGGGACTGAAGCTTTCTTT. Translation: CASSESGQGFGTEAFF.

The rearrangement links TRBV30 to TRBJ1-1; D perhaps matches TRBD1 (6 bases). V was cut by 0 bases and J by 1 base, with 12 bases left in between. The CDR3 is 15 residues long. CDR1 and CDR2 from the germline V gene are GTSNPN and SVGIG (reference sequence). CDR3 bases: TGTGCCTGGAGTGTGTGGGGGGGCGCGAACACTGAAGCTTTCTTT. It translates to CAWSVWGGANTEAFF.

This chain joins TRBV5-1 and TRBJ1-1; D may be TRBD1 (5 bases). This CDR3 comprises 13 residues. Germline loops: CDR1 SGHRS, CDR2 YFSETQ. Trimming left V 3 bases short and J 5 bases short, with 11 bases between. The CDR3 is CASSWGDRTEAFF. CDR3 sequence (DNA): TGCGCCAGCAGCTGGGGGGATCGAACTGAAGCTTTCTTT.

This chain connects TRBV18 to TRBJ2-5, with 7 bases lining up with TRBD1. The germline V gene has CDR1 KGHSH and CDR2 LQKENI. J lost 3 bases, V lost 2 bases, and 0 bases had no gene match. There are 13 residues in the CDR3. The DNA for the CDR3 is TGTGCCAGCTCACCAGGGACAGAAGAGACCCAGTACTTC. Translating gives CASSPGTEETQYF.

The chain links TRBV19 to TRBJ2-1; 12 nucleotides match TRBD2. There are 16 residues in the CDR3. V was clipped by 4 bases and J by 2 bases; unmatched bases: 3. The germline V gene encodes CDR1 LNHDA and CDR2 SQIVND (reference sequence). The CDR3 bases are TGTGCCAGTAGTAGCCCTAGCGGGAGGGCCTACAATGAGCAGTTCTTC. This sequence encodes CASSSPSGRAYNEQFF.

The rearrangement joins TRBV30 to TRBJ2-7; D is ambiguous. V was cut by 3 bases and J by 0 bases, with 15 bases left in between. The CDR3 is made up of 15 amino acids. Germline CDR1 is GTSNPN and CDR2 is SVGIG (reference sequence). The DNA of the CDR3 is TGTGCCTGGAGGGCTCCGGGTCCCAGCTCCTACGAGCAGTACTTC. Protein sequence: CAWRAPGPSSYEQYF.

This rearrangement joins TRBV1 to TRBJ2-7; TRBD2, the D gene given by the table, was not confirmed from the DNA. TRBV1 is marked as a pseudogene. This CDR3 spans 15 amino acids. The CDR3 coding sequence is TGCACCAGCAGCCAAGCGGATTTGCGGGGTTACGAGCAGTACTTC. Translated: CTSSQADLRGYEQYF.

The rearrangement uses TRBV6-1 and TRBJ2-3; 14 positions match TRBD2. J lost 4 bases, V lost 3 bases, and 3 bases had no gene match. The CDR3 length is 16 residues. Germline loops: CDR1 MNHNS, CDR2 SASEGT. CDR3 region: CASSETSGRGPDTQYF. DNA for the CDR3: TGTGCCAGCAGTGAGACTAGCGGGAGGGGCCCAGATACGCAGTATTTT.

V gene TRBV6-5 combines with J gene TRBJ2-7; 7 bases fit TRBD1. Looked up from germline, CDR1 is MNHEY and CDR2 is SVGAGI. CDR3 length: 16 residues. The V and J ends lost 3 bases and 7 bases, in that order; junction bases with no gene match: 15. The CDR3 nucleotides read TGTGCCAGCAGTTATTTACCGGGACAGCCCTTTGGGGAGCAGTACTTC. This encodes CASSYLPGQPFGEQYF.

This CDR3 reads CASSRTGFGNTEAFF. The CDR3 coding sequence is TGTGCCAGTAGTAGGACAGGGTTTGGGAACACTGAAGCTTTCTTT. The rearrangement links TRBV19 to TRBJ1-1; 8 bases are a match to TRBD1. Unmatched junction bases numbered 5, after V lost 4 bases and J lost 1 base. The CDR3 length is 15 residues. Germline assignment: CDR1 LNHDA and CDR2 SQIVND (reference sequence). The entire variable domain, with the rest obtained from reference TRBV19 and TRBJ1-1, is as follows: DGGITQSPKYLFRKEGQNVTLSCEQNLNHDAMYWYRQDPGQGLRLIYYSQIVNDFQKGDIAEGYSVSREKKESFPLTVTSAQKNPTAFYLCASSRTGFGNTEAFFGQGTRLTVV.

In this sample, this clone turned up once. The chain carries TRBV4-1 and TRBJ1-5; D call uncertain. CDR1 is MGHRA, CDR2 YSYEKL, per germline. Trimming stripped 0 bases from V and 4 bases from J, with 16 bases between. The CDR3 sequence is 17 residues long. The CDR3, as DNA: TGCGCCAGCAGCCAAGAAGCGGAATCTGGGGAGAATCAGCCCCAGCATTTT. This codes for CASSQEAESGENQPQHF.

The chain links TRBV2 to TRBJ2-5; 7 positions agree with TRBD2. Germline V gene lookup returns CDR1 SNHLY and CDR2 FYNNEI. CDR3 length: 15 residues. The V segment lost 4 bases and the J segment 4 bases; nucleotides outside the gene matches: 9. CDR3 protein: CASSVTSSTGETQYF. The CDR3, as DNA: TGTGCCAGCAGTGTGACTAGCTCTACAGGAGAGACCCAGTACTTC.

The gene calls are TRBV4-2 and TRBJ2-2; 7 nucleotides agree with TRBD2. The CDR3 covers 15 residues. Unmatched junction bases numbered 3, after V lost 1 base and J lost 4 bases. Germline lookup yields CDR1 LGHNA and CDR2 YNFKEQ. CDR3 region: CASSQASGSTGELFF. CDR3 DNA: TGTGCCAGCAGCCAAGCTAGCGGAAGCACCGGGGAGCTGTTTTTT.

This clone was recorded a few times. The chain joins TRBV19 to TRBJ1-5; D possibly corresponds to TRBD1 (5 bases). The CDR3 extends over 14 amino acids. The V gene lost 1 base and the J gene lost 3 bases, with 7 bases spanning the gap. Germline V CDR1 and CDR2: LNHDA, SQIVND (reference sequence). In DNA form, the CDR3 reads TGTGCCAGTAGTATAGCCAGGGACAATCAGCCCCAGCATTTT. This sequence encodes CASSIARDNQPQHF.

The gene calls are TRBV7-9 and TRBJ1-2; D is undetermined. CDR1 and CDR2 from the germline V gene are SEHNR and FQNEAQ (reference sequence). Trimming shortened V by 1 base and J by 5 bases, and 8 bases separated the two germline ends. CDR3 length: 13 residues. The CDR3 DNA reads TGTGCCAGCAGCTTAGGAGGCGGGTATGGCTACACCTTC. This sequence encodes CASSLGGGYGYTF.

The chain combines TRBV19 with TRBJ2-6, with 9 bases lining up with TRBD1. The CDR3 is made up of 16 amino acids. V lost 4 bases and J lost 4; bases outside the gene matches: 5. Germline-derived CDR1 and CDR2 are LNHDA and SQIVND (reference sequence). The DNA for the CDR3 is TGTGCCAGTAGTAACTGGACAGGGGCCGGGGCCAACGTCCTGACTTTC. The encoded protein is CASSNWTGAGANVLTF.

This clone was detected only once. V gene TRBV12-5 combines with J gene TRBJ2-3; TRBD2 aligns across 9 bases. Germline trimming cut 3 bases from V and 4 bases from J; bases unmatched to any gene: 5. The CDR3 has 15 amino acids. Germline V gene data show CDR1 as LGHNT and CDR2 as FRNRAP. In DNA form, the CDR3 reads TGTGCTAGTGGTTTAGGTAGCGGGGGCCCAGATACGCAGTATTTT. Its protein product is CASGLGSGGPDTQYF. The entire variable domain, with the rest obtained from reference TRBV12-5 and TRBJ2-3, is as follows: DARVTQTPRHKVTEMGQEVTMRCQPILGHNTVFWYRQTMMQGLELLAYFRNRAPLDDSGMPKDRFSAEMPDATLATLKIQPSEPRDSAVYFCASGLGSGGPDTQYFGPGTRLTVL.